The subject of this entry is one TCR beta chain. Its cognate antigen is unknown. The repertoire was sequenced with immunoSEQ multiplex PCR; TCRdb's copy has only in-frame clones and lacks some. This table has over 15,000 clones, approximately 91% appearing once. Trimming pared 4 bases from V and 5 bases from J, leaving 19 bases between. CDR3 length: 17 amino acids. Germline loops: CDR1 SGHRS, CDR2 YFSETQ. The data were taken from a study of T cell clonotyping in hematopoietic cell transplantation. Findings and limits, study-wide: CD4 and CD8 repertoire contributions could not be separated without sorting. Higher Inverse Simpson Index values in graft donor and pretransplant recipient predicted broader posttransplant TCR diversity.

The sequenced sample consisted of peripheral blood mononuclear cells. This chain links TRBV5-1 with TRBJ1-6; D is uncertain. This clonotype was obtained from a man aged 35 to 55 in good health. Some clones in this sample may be carry-over from other donors' samples. This CDR3 is CASSPFASLNNNSPLHF. DNA of the CDR3: TGCGCCAGCAGCCCATTCGCCAGCCTGAACAATAATTCACCCCTCCACTTT.